This TCR beta chain was sequenced for a study of liver allograft versus peripheral blood T cells. In the study overall: Comparisons were made between T cell receptor repertoires found in transplanted livers and those circulating in recipients' peripheral blood.

As regards this clonotype: The antigen remains unidentified. This may be a read error, as it is one base from a much larger clone.

General study findings and limits: T cell receptor repertoires inside liver allografts reportedly differed from those in peripheral blood.

Each CDR3 protein gets one entry after TCRdb re-called the reads with MiXCR. The sample has approximately 6,600 distinct CDR3 sequences; roughly 17% are singletons. The CDR3 contains 14 residues. With 3 bases removed from V and 3 bases from J, the gap between germline ends came to 12 bases. Germline CDR1 MNHEY, CDR2 SMNVEV (reference sequence). This TCR was sampled from a human patient who had a liver transplant. The T cells may come from the graft donor. The chain recombines TRBV27 with TRBJ2-7; the D gene is possibly TRBD1 (6 bases). The CDR3 sequence is CASSLRQEDYEQYF. Written as DNA, the CDR3 is TGTGCCAGCAGTTTGAGACAGGAGGACTACGAGCAGTACTTC.